Following are 30 T cell receptor beta chains from one sample sequenced in a study of blood T cell repertoires in COVID-19. Repertoires were generated with immunoSEQ multiplex PCR, while TCRdb's copy carries only in-frame clones and drops some. The repertoire holds 230,000 or so clones, roughly nine tenths seen once, with 2.5% to 3% in the top ten. Sequencing used PBMCs or T cells enriched from blood (not recorded which). Receptors were obtained from a woman in her 30s who had recovered from COVID-19.

This chain connects TRBV2 to TRBJ1-3; 10 bases are shared with TRBD1. Germline V CDR1 and CDR2: SNHLY, FYNNEI. The CDR3 runs 15 residues. The trim removed 6 bases at V and 4 bases at J, leaving 6 bases unmatched. The CDR3 here is CASRAGTGDGNTIYF. Written as DNA, the CDR3 is TGTGCCAGCAGAGCCGGGACAGGGGACGGAAACACCATATATTTT.

This rearrangement joins TRBV2 to TRBJ2-7, with TRBD1 matching over 9 bases. Germline trimming cut 7 bases from V and 5 bases from J; bases unmatched to any gene: 9. This CDR3 comprises 14 residues. CDR1 and CDR2 from the germline V gene are SNHLY and FYNNEI. CDR3 DNA: TGTGCCAGCATATGGGACAGGGAGGGGAACGAGCAGTACTTC. It yields the protein CASIWDREGNEQYF.

The J gene is TRBJ1-2, the V gene TRBV4-3, with 7 bases aligning to TRBD1. Germline V lookup: CDR1 LGHNA, CDR2 YSLEER. V lost 0 bases to trimming and J lost 2 bases; unmatched junction nucleotides: 3. CDR3 size: 15 residues. This CDR3 is CASSQEGTENYGYTF. The CDR3 DNA reads TGCGCCAGCAGCCAAGAGGGGACAGAAAACTATGGCTACACCTTC.

V and J are TRBV7-9 and TRBJ1-2, with 7 bases matching TRBD1. The CDR3 is 14 residues long. Germline lookup yields CDR1 SEHNR and CDR2 FQNEAQ (reference sequence). V trimming: 5 bases; J trimming: 7 bases; junction bases outside the gene matches: 10. CDR3 in DNA: TGTGCCAGCAGCAAAGACAGGGCTAGAGGTGGCTACACCTTC. Protein: CASSKDRARGGYTF.

The V gene is TRBV6-2 or TRBV6-3, the J gene TRBJ1-2, with 7 positions matching TRBD1. The germline V gene has CDR1 MNHEY and CDR2 SVGEGT. This CDR3 is 15 amino acids long. V lost 6 bases and J lost 6; bases outside the gene matches: 13. CDR3 in amino acids: CASSRRSGQIDGYTF. In DNA, the CDR3 is TGTGCCAGCAGCCGGAGGTCGGGACAGATCGATGGCTACACCTTC.

The V and J genes are TRBV13 and TRBJ1-1; D is ambiguous. The CDR3 length is 14 residues. CDR1 and CDR2 from the germline V gene are PRHDT and FYEKMQ (reference sequence). Trimming took 5 bases from V and 1 from J, leaving 11 bases between them. CDR3 residues: CASSIGRANTEAFF. The DNA of the CDR3 is TGTGCCAGCAGCATCGGGAGGGCGAACACTGAAGCTTTCTTT.

This chain uses TRBV4-1 with TRBJ2-7, with 7 bases that match TRBD1. The CDR3 contains 15 residues. The germline V gene encodes CDR1 MGHRA and CDR2 YSYEKL. Unmatched junction bases numbered 5, after V lost 1 base and J lost 2 bases. Written as DNA, the CDR3 is TGCGCCAGCAGCCAAGTTCGGACAGGCACCTACGAGCAGTACTTC. The encoded protein is CASSQVRTGTYEQYF.

In nucleotides, the CDR3 is TGTGCCAGCAGCCGCCCCCGACAGAAAGCTTTCTTT. Protein sequence: CASSRPRQKAFF. The chain recombines TRBV3-1 (or the pseudogene TRBV3-2) with TRBJ1-1; possibly TRBD1 for D (5 bases). Trimming took 4 bases from V and 9 from J, leaving 12 bases between them. Germline V gene sequence: CDR1 LGHDT, CDR2 YNNKEL (reference sequence). The CDR3 length is 12 residues.

V is TRBV19 and J is TRBJ2-2; possibly TRBD1 for D (5 bases). Germline V gene lookup returns CDR1 LNHDA and CDR2 SQIVND (reference sequence). The CDR3 covers 14 residues. V lost 5 bases and J 4 bases, leaving 11 bases between the germline ends. CDR3 region: CASSPGHSTGELFF. The CDR3 region has the DNA TGTGCCAGTAGTCCTGGACATTCCACCGGGGAGCTGTTTTTT.

CDR3 coding DNA: TGTGCCAGCAGCTTAGTTACAGTGAACACTGAAGCTTTCTTT. Encoded protein: CASSLVTVNTEAFF. The chain joins TRBV7-9 to TRBJ1-1; D remains unclear. Looked up from germline, CDR1 is SEHNR and CDR2 is FQNEAQ (reference sequence). V was trimmed by 1 base and J by 0 bases, leaving 6 bases between them. The CDR3 covers 14 residues.

CDR3 sequence reads: CASRMGHSGGYEQYF. The CDR3 nucleotides are TGTGCCAGTAGAATGGGACACTCAGGGGGCTACGAGCAGTACTTC. The V and J genes are TRBV19 and TRBJ2-7; 7 bases are a match to TRBD1. Germline V lookup: CDR1 LNHDA, CDR2 SQIVND (reference sequence). V gave up 6 bases and J gave up 3 bases; unmatched junction bases: 11. The CDR3 sequence is 15 residues long.

The CDR3 nucleotides read TGCAGCGTCGGGACAGGGCACACTGAAGCTTTCTTT. Its protein is CSVGTGHTEAFF. The gene calls are TRBV29-1 and TRBJ1-1; the match to TRBD1 covers 9 bases. Germline V gives CDR1 SQVTM, CDR2 ANQGSEA. Losses at the gene ends were 6 bases for V and 3 bases for J; bases not matched to a gene: 2. The CDR3 runs 12 residues.

This sequence joins TRBV5-5 and TRBJ2-1; 7 bases match TRBD2. Per the germline V gene, CDR1 is SGHKS and CDR2 is YYEKEE (reference sequence). This CDR3 contains 16 residues. Trimming took 3 bases from V and 8 from J; bases not matched to a gene: 14. CDR3 sequence (DNA): TGTGCCAGCAGCTCCCAAAGAGTCTTACGGGGGGATGAGCAGTTCTTC. Amino acid sequence: CASSSQRVLRGDEQFF.

The chain couples TRBV14 to TRBJ1-2; D gene unclear. V was pared by 1 base and J by 7 bases, with 7 bases between. The CDR3 sequence is 12 residues long. The germline CDR1 and CDR2 sequences are SGHDN and FVKESK. CDR3 residues: CASSQARSGYTF. CDR3 in DNA: TGTGCCAGCAGCCAAGCTCGGAGTGGCTACACCTTC.

This chain links TRBV19 with TRBJ1-5, with 10 bases matching TRBD1. The CDR3 covers 15 residues. In germline, CDR1 is LNHDA, CDR2 SQIVND (reference sequence). Trimming removed 7 bases from V and 4 bases from J; junction bases left unmatched: 7. DNA of the CDR3: TGTGCCAGTACCGCCGACAGGGGGCGAAATCAGCCCCAGCATTTT. Its protein product is CASTADRGRNQPQHF.

V is TRBV23-1 and J is TRBJ1-2, with 9 bases aligning to TRBD1. TRBV23-1 is identified as an open reading frame with a role that is uncertain. There are 18 residues in the CDR3. V shed 5 bases, J shed 1 base, and the junction held 14 bases outside the gene matches. The CDR3 protein is CASSTYLGQGTDNYGYTF. In DNA form, the CDR3 reads TGCGCCAGCAGTACCTACCTGGGACAGGGCACAGATAACTATGGCTACACCTTC.

The chain couples TRBV5-6 to TRBJ2-3; TRBD1 is a possible D gene (5 bases). The CDR3 is made up of 14 amino acids. The germline gives CDR1 SGHDT, CDR2 YYEEEE. V gave up 5 bases and J gave up 14 bases, with 24 bases separating them. The CDR3 bases are TGTGCCAGCAGTCGTGAGAGGACCCCAACAGGTCTGTATTTT. This codes for CASSRERTPTGLYF.

V and J are TRBV24-1 and TRBJ2-2, with 7 bases aligning to TRBD1. CDR3 length equals 13 residues. Trimming removed 11 bases from V and 7 bases from J; junction bases left unmatched: 9. The V gene's germline CDR1 is KGHDR and CDR2 SFDVKD. Here the CDR3 DNA reads TGTGCCATAACCGACAGGGCGGGCGGGGAGCTGTTTTTT. Amino acids: CAITDRAGGELFF.

This sequence joins TRBV5-6 and TRBJ1-2, with a possible D match to TRBD1 (5 bases). V was pared by 2 bases and J by 3 bases, with 8 bases between. Germline-derived CDR1 and CDR2 are SGHDT and YYEEEE. The CDR3 runs to 13 residues. The DNA of the CDR3 is TGTGCCAGCAGCTTAGGCAGGGACTATGGCTACACCTTC. Its translation: CASSLGRDYGYTF.

This chain joins TRBV2 and TRBJ1-1; D is perhaps TRBD1 (6 bases). V was trimmed by 8 bases and J by 2 bases, leaving 12 bases between them. The CDR3 is 13 amino acids. Germline lookup yields CDR1 SNHLY and CDR2 FYNNEI. This chain's CDR3 is CASPGTYNTEAFF. The CDR3 DNA is TGTGCCAGCCCCGGGACATATAACACTGAAGCTTTCTTT. The full variable domain, in which reference TRBV2 and TRBJ1-1 provide the parts outside the CDR3, is EPEVTQTPSHQVTQMGQEVILRCVPISNHLYFYWYRQILGQKVEFLVSFYNNEISEKSEIFDDQFSVERPDGSNFTLKIRSTKLEDSAMYFCASPGTYNTEAFFGQGTRLTVV.

V usage is TRBV19 and J usage is TRBJ1-1; 9 bases map to TRBD1. CDR1 and CDR2 from the germline V gene are LNHDA and SQIVND (reference sequence). V lost 5 bases to trimming and J lost 6 bases; unmatched junction nucleotides: 7. The CDR3 extends over 14 amino acids. The CDR3, as DNA: TGTGCCAGTAGTTTCCGGGACAGGGCCCCTGAAGCTTTCTTT. Translation: CASSFRDRAPEAFF.

This clone has only one observation. CDR3 loop: CSVLAGLSYEQYF. In nucleotides, the CDR3 is TGCAGCGTGTTAGCGGGGCTATCCTACGAGCAGTACTTC. The V call is TRBV29-1, the J call TRBJ2-7; TRBD2 aligns across 8 bases. The CDR3 runs 13 residues. Per germline, CDR1 SQVTM and CDR2 ANQGSEA. J gave up 1 base and V 6 bases, and 5 bases lay outside the gene matches.

The V and J genes are TRBV7-6 and TRBJ1-5; a weak D match, TRBD1 (5 bases). The CDR3 is 15 amino acids. Germline V gene data show CDR1 as SGHVS and CDR2 as FNYEAQ. Trimming shortened V by 1 base and J by 7 bases, and 14 bases separated the two germline ends. CDR3 in DNA: TGTGCCAGCAGCTTAGTTCCCGGGACTGACCAGCCCCAGCATTTT. It translates to CASSLVPGTDQPQHF.

CDR3 coding DNA: TGTGCCAGCATGTTTGACTCGGGGGGCCGCAACGAGCAGTACTTC. It yields the protein CASMFDSGGRNEQYF. The chain uses TRBV7-2 and TRBJ2-7; a possible D gene is TRBD2 (7 bases). V lost 7 bases and J 5 bases, leaving 21 bases between the germline ends. Germline CDR1 SGHTA, CDR2 FQGNSA. CDR3 length: 15 residues.

V usage is TRBV28 and J usage is TRBJ1-4; unclear D gene. CDR1 and CDR2 from the germline V gene are MDHEN and SYDVKM. Trimming shortened V by 7 bases and J by 8 bases, and 8 bases separated the two germline ends. The CDR3 covers 11 residues. The DNA of the CDR3 is TGTGCCAGCAAGATGGGCGAAAAACTGTTTTTT. As protein: CASKMGEKLFF. The whole variable domain, remainder taken from reference TRBV28 and TRBJ1-4, is DVKVTQSSRYLVKRTGEKVFLECVQDMDHENMFWYRQDPGLGLRLIYFSYDVKMKEKGDIPEGYSVSREKKERFSLILESASTNQTSMYLCASKMGEKLFFGSGTQLSVL.

The chain has TRBV19 and TRBJ1-1, with D unclear. Germline CDR1 is LNHDA and CDR2 is SQIVND (reference sequence). There are 15 residues in the CDR3. Trimming removed 4 bases at V and 2 bases at J, with 14 bases between. The DNA of the CDR3 is TGTGCCAGTAGTAGGAGTGCGGAGATAAACACTGAAGCTTTCTTT. Encoded protein: CASSRSAEINTEAFF.

J is TRBJ2-2 and V is TRBV9; TRBD2 is a possible D gene (6 bases). This CDR3 contains 17 residues. V lost 0 bases to trimming and J lost 0 bases, with 12 bases between them. Per germline, CDR1 SGDLS and CDR2 YYNGEE. The CDR3 region is CASSVEVGGPNTGELFF. CDR3 nucleotide sequence: TGTGCCAGCAGCGTAGAGGTGGGGGGACCGAACACCGGGGAGCTGTTTTTT.

The V and J genes are TRBV19 and TRBJ1-5, with D possibly matching TRBD1 (6 bases). Germline loops: CDR1 LNHDA, CDR2 SQIVND (reference sequence). There are 16 residues in the CDR3. Trimming shortened V by 4 bases and J by 1 base, and 14 bases separated the two germline ends. DNA of the CDR3: TGTGCCAGTAGTAACCCGGGACACATGAGCAATCAGCCCCAGCATTTT. Amino acids: CASSNPGHMSNQPQHF.

This chain connects TRBV7-9 to TRBJ2-1; TRBD1 matches at 7 bases. The junction had 17 bases not matched to a gene; V was cut back by 6 bases and J by 6 bases. This CDR3 comprises 17 residues. Germline loops: CDR1 SEHNR, CDR2 FQNEAQ (reference sequence). The CDR3: CASRGYDTGVILNEQFF. DNA for the CDR3: TGTGCCAGCAGGGGGTACGATACAGGGGTAATCCTCAATGAGCAGTTCTTC.

J is TRBJ1-2 and V is TRBV4-3, with 8 bases identical to TRBD1. Germline trimming cut 0 bases from V and 8 bases from J; bases unmatched to any gene: 5. Germline CDR1 and CDR2: LGHNA and YSLEER. The CDR3 contains 14 residues. The CDR3 region has the DNA TGCGCCAGCAGCCAAGAGGACAGGGCGTACGGCTACACCTTC. Amino acids: CASSQEDRAYGYTF.